This TCR beta chain was recovered during a study of blood T cells in healthy people across ages. Next came a second PCR, run for about 7 to 11 cycles, which used a sample-barcoded 5' primer along with a J-beta primer mix. TCRdb reprocessed the 5' RACE reads via MiXCR and lists one record per CDR3 protein. Here the sample spans roughly 1,500,000 distinct CDR3 sequences, roughly 40% being singletons. CDR1 is SGHKS, CDR2 YYEKEE, per germline (reference sequence). The length of the CDR3 is 15 residues. Extractions gave at least 5.5 micrograms of total RNA per sample. Sequences were obtained from blood. This receptor was obtained from a young woman in good health. This chain connects TRBV5-5 to TRBJ2-5, with 7 bases matching TRBD1. The J call is doubtful: the DNA matches TRBJ2-7 better. The CDR3 region is CASSLVDRASYEQYF. CDR3 bases: TGTGCCAGCAGCTTGGTTGACAGGGCGTCCTACGAGCAGTACTTC.